Listed here are 26 T cell receptor beta chains from one sample, sequenced in a study of T cells in Graves' hyperthyroidism and ophthalmopathy. Researchers took RNA transcripts and amplified the TCR beta CDR3 regions from them. RT-PCR in the first round (using the HTBI primer set) targeted the TCR CDR3. TCRdb re-called the multiplex PCR reads through MiXCR, storing one row per CDR3 protein. Of hundreds of thousands of distinct CDR3 sequences in the sample, 15% to 20% are singletons; the top ten hold 3.8%. Sequencing was done on a sample of blood. All receptors derive from a woman in her 30s with Graves' hyperthyroidism.

This clonotype was seen ten or more times. V is TRBV7-9 and J is TRBJ2-3; the D is unclear. The CDR3 extends over 14 amino acids. Germline V gene sequence: CDR1 SEHNR, CDR2 FQNEAQ (reference sequence). Trimming took off 7 bases at V and 2 bases at J, with 13 bases between the two ends. The CDR3 DNA follows: TGTGCCAGCATTCGAGCGCAGTCCACAGATACGCAGTATTTT. It encodes CASIRAQSTDTQYF. Full variable domain (remainder filled in from reference TRBV7-9 and TRBJ2-3): DTGVSQNPRHKITKRGQNVTFRCDPISEHNRLYWYRQTLGQGPEFLTYFQNEAQLEKSRLLSDRFSAERPKGSFSTLEIQRTEQGDSAMYLCASIRAQSTDTQYFGPGTRLTVL.

The sample holds many counts of this clonotype. This chain connects TRBV2 to TRBJ1-2; no reliable D call. Trimming shortened V by 7 bases and J by 1 base, and 10 bases separated the two germline ends. The CDR3 is made up of 13 amino acids. Germline-derived CDR1 and CDR2 are SNHLY and FYNNEI. The CDR3 spells CASIREINYGYTF. The CDR3 bases are TGTGCCAGCATCCGGGAGATTAACTATGGCTACACCTTC.

In its sample, this clonotype was seen a few times. The rearrangement joins TRBV30 to TRBJ1-3; no firm D call. Per germline, CDR1 GTSNPN and CDR2 SVGIG (reference sequence). Between the trimmed V and J ends, which lost 4 bases and 0 bases, there was a span of 7 bases. The CDR3 has 13 residues. The CDR3 loop is CAWMRASGNTIYF. The DNA for the CDR3 is TGTGCCTGGATGAGGGCCTCTGGAAACACCATATATTTT.

In this sample, this clonotype turned up many times. V usage is TRBV27 and J usage is TRBJ2-7; TRBD2 matches 7 bases. The CDR3 is 16 amino acids. The trim removed 5 bases at V and 2 bases at J, leaving 12 bases unmatched. Looked up from germline, CDR1 is MNHEY and CDR2 is SMNVEV (reference sequence). In DNA form, the CDR3 reads TGTGCCAGCAGTCCCCGACTAGCCCGGAGAGCCTACGAGCAGTACTTC. Translating it yields CASSPRLARRAYEQYF.

The chain joins TRBV10-3 to TRBJ1-2; D is unclear. In germline, CDR1 is ENHRY, CDR2 SYGVKD. This CDR3 contains 13 residues. Trimming took 3 bases from V and 3 from J, leaving 8 bases between them. The CDR3 sequence is CAISDEGDYGYTF. The CDR3 DNA reads as TGTGCCATCAGTGACGAGGGAGACTATGGCTACACCTTC.

Ten or more counts support this clonotype. The chain has TRBV7-9 and TRBJ1-2; D gene ambiguous. Germline V gene sequence: CDR1 SEHNR, CDR2 FQNEAQ (reference sequence). CDR3 length: 17 residues. V was shortened by 1 base and J by 2 bases, with 17 bases between the two germline ends. Written as DNA, the CDR3 is TGTGCCAGCAGCTTAGGACTAATGGGAAGCGAGAACTATGGCTACACCTTC. Its translation: CASSLGLMGSENYGYTF.

The table lists this clonotype with a few counts. CDR3 residues: CASSQEKGLAGEQFF. The CDR3 DNA follows: TGCGCCAGCAGCCAAGAGAAGGGGCTAGCAGGTGAGCAGTTCTTC. The V and J genes are TRBV4-3 and TRBJ2-1; D may correspond to TRBD1 or TRBD2 (5 bases each). The V end was cut by 0 bases, the J end by 9 bases, with 15 bases between. This CDR3 comprises 15 residues. The germline gives CDR1 LGHNA, CDR2 YSLEER.

The chain carries TRBV20-1 and TRBJ2-5; 8 bases map to TRBD2. V shed 0 bases, J shed 2 bases, and the junction held 8 bases outside the gene matches. Germline CDR1 reads DFQATT; CDR2 reads SNEGSKA (reference sequence). The CDR3 covers 16 residues. The CDR3 here is CSARDLERESQETQYF. CDR3 coding DNA: TGCAGTGCTAGAGATTTGGAGCGGGAGAGTCAAGAGACCCAGTACTTC.

This clonotype occurred a few times. The junction and the germline gene differ at one end; a read error may be behind it. This chain uses TRBV19 with TRBJ1-4, with no clear D. This CDR3 spans 15 amino acids. Germline V CDR1 and CDR2: LNHDA, SQIVND (reference sequence). CDR3 coding DNA: TGTGCCAGCAGTACGGGTGGAACAACTAATGAAAAACTGTTTTTT. This translates into CASSTGGTTNEKLFF.

This clonotype occurred many times. V is TRBV6-1 and J is TRBJ2-7; 8 nucleotides match TRBD2. The CDR3 spans 16 residues. Trimming at V came to 5 bases and at J to 0 bases, leaving 9 bases not matched to a gene. Germline V lookup: CDR1 MNHNS, CDR2 SASEGT. CDR3: CASSPRTREASYEQYF. CDR3 bases: TGTGCCAGCAGTCCTCGAACGCGGGAGGCCTCCTACGAGCAGTACTTC.

This clonotype has just a few counts. The V gene is TRBV5-4, the J gene TRBJ1-1, with D perhaps matching TRBD1 (5 bases). Germline V gives CDR1 SGHNT, CDR2 YYREEE (reference sequence). This CDR3 comprises 11 residues. The V end lost 4 bases, the J end lost 11 bases, and 12 bases lay between the germline ends. The CDR3 protein is CASSARDSAFF. The CDR3 DNA follows: TGTGCCAGCAGCGCGCGGGACTCGGCTTTCTTT. Filled out from reference TRBV5-4 and TRBJ1-1, the complete variable domain reads ETGVTQSPTHLIKTRGQQVTLRCSSQSGHNTVSWYQQALGQGPQFIFQYYREEENGRGNFPPRFSGLQFPNYSSELNVNALELDDSALYLCASSARDSAFFGQGTRLTVV.

This clonotype was observed at least ten times. The chain uses TRBV6-1 and TRBJ1-1; 7 bases are a match to TRBD1. With V trimmed by 5 bases and J by 3 bases, 6 bases remained unmatched. The CDR3 length is 14 residues. The germline CDR1 and CDR2 sequences are MNHNS and SASEGT. Written as DNA, the CDR3 is TGTGCCAGCAGTACTCGACAGGGAGACACTGAAGCTTTCTTT. This codes for CASSTRQGDTEAFF.

This clonotype was picked up many times. J is TRBJ2-1 and V is TRBV11-1, with 9 bases identical to TRBD1. This CDR3 has 16 amino acids. The germline gives CDR1 SGHAT, CDR2 FQDESV (reference sequence). V shed 5 bases and J 4 bases; nucleotides not matched to a gene: 9. Here the CDR3 reads CASSPAWTGDYNEQFF. As DNA, the CDR3 is TGTGCCAGCAGCCCAGCTTGGACAGGGGATTACAATGAGCAGTTCTTC.

This clonotype was observed at least ten times. CDR3 bases: TGTGCCAGCAGCTTAATTCCGGCTGATACGCAGTATTTT. Protein product: CASSLIPADTQYF. V is TRBV7-2 and J is TRBJ2-3; D gene unclear. The CDR3 loop spans 13 amino acids. CDR1 and CDR2 (germline): SGHTA, FQGNSA. Trimming took off 2 bases at V and 6 bases at J, with 9 bases between the two ends.

This clonotype was observed many times. This chain uses TRBV20-1 with TRBJ1-5; a weak D match, TRBD1 (6 bases). This CDR3 has 15 residues. Germline V gene data show CDR1 as DFQATT and CDR2 as SNEGSKA (reference sequence). The germline V and J ends were trimmed by 4 bases and 3 bases, with 16 bases remaining between them. As DNA, the CDR3 is TGCAGTGCTACTCGACTAGGACAGCCCAATCAGCCCCAGCATTTT. Its protein product is CSATRLGQPNQPQHF.

The rearrangement links TRBV4-1 to TRBJ1-1; possibly TRBD1 for D (5 bases). The CDR3 has 16 residues. Germline-derived CDR1 and CDR2 are MGHRA and YSYEKL. V gave up 1 base and J gave up 4 bases, with 16 bases separating them. The CDR3 sequence is CASSQARRGFVTEAFF. Here the CDR3 DNA reads TGCGCCAGCAGCCAAGCTAGGAGGGGATTTGTCACTGAAGCTTTCTTT.

This clonotype was found many times. V usage is TRBV6-1 and J usage is TRBJ2-7; D is unclear. There are 12 residues in the CDR3. V was pared by 0 bases and J by 9 bases, with 9 bases between. Germline CDR1 reads MNHNS; CDR2 reads SASEGT. CDR3 nucleotide sequence: TGTGCCAGCAGTGAAGCAAGTCCCAGGCAGTACTTC. Translation: CASSEASPRQYF.

On this clonotype: A much larger clone lies one base from this, so it may be a read error. This chain joins TRBV2 and TRBJ2-1; D unresolved. CDR1 SNHLY and CDR2 FYNNEI come from the germline V gene. The CDR3 covers 13 residues. Trimming took 7 bases from V and 0 from J, leaving 7 bases between them. The CDR3 is CASNKISYNEQFF. CDR3 DNA: TGTGCCAGCAATAAAATCTCCTACAATGAGCAGTTCTTC.

This chain links TRBV4-1 with TRBJ2-7; 13 bases agree with TRBD2. The CDR3 is 15 residues long. Germline V gene sequence: CDR1 MGHRA, CDR2 YSYEKL. V trimming: 4 bases; J trimming: 6 bases; junction bases outside the gene matches: 6. The CDR3 is CASSPTRTSGSEQYF. The CDR3, as DNA: TGCGCCAGCAGCCCGACCCGGACTAGCGGGAGCGAGCAGTACTTC.

The rearrangement joins TRBV20-1 to TRBJ2-1; D unresolved. Trimming took off 8 bases at V and 2 bases at J, with 19 bases between the two ends. There are 15 residues in the CDR3. Germline CDR1 reads DFQATT; CDR2 reads SNEGSKA (reference sequence). CDR3 protein: CSPLDSLRPYNEQFF. The CDR3 region has the DNA TGCAGTCCTCTCGATTCCTTGAGGCCCTACAATGAGCAGTTCTTC.

This sequence joins TRBV19 and TRBJ1-2; 7 bases line up with TRBD1. Trimming cost V 8 bases and J 2 bases; bases outside gene matches: 11. The CDR3 loop spans 15 amino acids. Germline assignment: CDR1 LNHDA and CDR2 SQIVND (reference sequence). CDR3 sequence reads: CASQDPPGQNYGYTF. Written as DNA, the CDR3 is TGTGCCAGTCAAGACCCGCCGGGACAGAACTATGGCTACACCTTC.

Comment on this clonotype: It may be a read error: a sequence one base away is much more abundant. This chain links TRBV2 with TRBJ2-4, with TRBD1 matching 7 bases. Germline lookup yields CDR1 SNHLY and CDR2 FYNNEI. The CDR3 totals 13 residues. Germline trimming cut 5 bases from V and 12 bases from J; bases unmatched to any gene: 10. The CDR3 DNA sequence: TGTGCCAGCAGTAAGGGGGCAGTACACAGTCAGTACTTC. Encoded protein: CASSKGAVHSQYF.

This clonotype has more than one count but fewer than ten. The genes are TRBV27 and TRBJ2-3; TRBD1 might be the D (7 bases). This CDR3 region has 15 residues. The ends were cut back, 2 bases at V and 6 bases at J, with 15 bases in the middle. Germline values: CDR1 MNHEY, CDR2 SMNVEV (reference sequence). The CDR3 region is CASSLEETGRDTQYF. The CDR3 region has the DNA TGTGCCAGCAGTTTAGAAGAGACAGGGAGGGATACGCAGTATTTT.

This clonotype was detected only a few times. The chain links TRBV10-1 to TRBJ2-5; 8 bases are shared with TRBD1. V lost 0 bases and J lost 5; bases outside the gene matches: 2. The V gene's germline CDR1 is WNHNN and CDR2 SYGVQD (reference sequence). This CDR3 has 14 amino acids. CDR3 coding DNA: TGCGCCAGCAGTGAGTCCAGGGGGCTGGAGACCCAGTACTTC. Residues: CASSESRGLETQYF.

The chain uses TRBV4-1 and TRBJ2-1; 16 bases agree with TRBD2. This CDR3 spans 21 amino acids. With 2 bases clipped from V and 3 bases from J, the junction kept 13 bases outside the gene matches. In germline, CDR1 is MGHRA, CDR2 YSYEKL. CDR3 region: CASSQFSGLAGGPAIYNEQFF. The CDR3 nucleotides read TGCGCCAGCAGCCAATTCTCGGGACTAGCGGGAGGGCCAGCAATCTACAATGAGCAGTTCTTC.

This clonotype was counted between two and nine times. This chain joins TRBV5-5 and TRBJ1-5; 8 nucleotides align to TRBD1. The germline V gene has CDR1 SGHKS and CDR2 YYEKEE (reference sequence). The ends lost 3 bases at V and 5 bases at J; junction bases unmatched: 16. The CDR3 has 18 residues. CDR3 nucleotide sequence: TGTGCCAGCAGCTCCCAGGACAGGGACGAAAAGTTTTATCAGCCCCAGCATTTT. Its protein is CASSSQDRDEKFYQPQHF.